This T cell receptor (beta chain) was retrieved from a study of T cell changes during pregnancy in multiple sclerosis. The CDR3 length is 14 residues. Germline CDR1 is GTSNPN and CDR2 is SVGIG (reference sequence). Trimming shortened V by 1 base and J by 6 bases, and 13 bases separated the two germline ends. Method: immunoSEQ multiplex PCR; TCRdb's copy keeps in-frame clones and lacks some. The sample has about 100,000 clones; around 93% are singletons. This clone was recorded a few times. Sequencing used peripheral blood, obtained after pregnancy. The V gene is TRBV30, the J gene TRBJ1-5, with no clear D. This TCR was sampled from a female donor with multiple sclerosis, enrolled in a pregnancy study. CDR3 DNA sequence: TGTGCCTGGAGTGCGGGAGGGAGAACTCAGCCCCAGCATTTT. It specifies CAWSAGGRTQPQHF.